This T cell receptor beta chain comes out of a study of T cell responses to AZD1222 COVID-19 vaccine. Overall study results and limits: Without day 14 samples, only post-peak T cell repertoires were studied.

About this clone: As yet, its antigen is unknown.

Clones were read by immunoSEQ multiplex PCR, and TCRdb kept only the in-frame ones, dropping some. Of roughly 93,000 clones listed, around 86% are singletons. Germline CDR1 SNHLY, CDR2 FYNNEI. With 6 bases removed from V and 16 bases from J, the gap between germline ends came to 21 bases. The CDR3 totals 13 residues. This receptor was taken from an adult in good health. Material: peripheral blood, obtained on day 0 of AZD1222 vaccination. The chain carries TRBV2 and TRBJ1-4; D is ambiguous. The CDR3 spells CASSEIQRSDAFF. Here the CDR3 DNA reads TGTGCCAGCAGCGAAATACAGCGTTCGGACGCGTTTTTT.